This T cell receptor beta chain was sequenced in a study of metastatic and nonmetastatic thyroid tumors. In the original workflow: Across clinicopathological groups, CDR3 differences served as the basis for building a distant-metastasis classifier for papillary thyroid cancer. Using MiXCR, TCRdb reanalyzed the PCR reads. The V and J calls, along with clone size, are taken from TCRdb and not from the paper's own processing. Of about 92,000 clones in the sample, 14% to 15% were seen once. This clone appeared a few times. Given a much more abundant clone one base away, this may be a read error. No patient had received any treatment before thyroid surgery. The CDR3 has 15 residues. The germline V gene encodes CDR1 KGHSH and CDR2 LQKENI. Trimming pared 3 bases from V and 8 bases from J, leaving 16 bases between.

The chain uses TRBV18 and TRBJ1-4; perhaps TRBD1 as D (6 bases). The clonotype originates from a female donor with papillary thyroid cancer or a benign thyroid nodule (not recorded which). Some clones in this sample may be carry-over from other donors' samples. Sequencing was done on a sample of blood. CDR3 bases: TGTGCCAGCTCACCCCCCGGGGCAGGGGTCGAAAAACTGTTTTTT. It specifies CASSPPGAGVEKLFF.